This T cell receptor beta chain comes out of a study of T cell changes during pregnancy in multiple sclerosis. From germline, CDR1 is SEHNR and CDR2 FQNEAQ (reference sequence). The CDR3 covers 15 residues. The V and J ends lost 5 bases and 4 bases respectively, with 17 bases between them. Repertoires were generated with immunoSEQ multiplex PCR, while TCRdb's copy carries only in-frame clones and drops some. The sample has about 92,000 clones; approximately 95% are singletons. This chain links TRBV7-9 with TRBJ2-5; D is undetermined. The sequences come from peripheral blood, collected in the first trimester of pregnancy. The clonotype comes from a female donor with multiple sclerosis, enrolled in a pregnancy study. The CDR3 coding sequence is TGTGCCAGCAGCCTAGGCGCCACTATTGGAGAGACCCAGTACTTC. Encoded protein: CASSLGATIGETQYF. Full variable domain (rest looked up from reference TRBV7-9 and TRBJ2-5): DTGVSQNPRHKITKRGQNVTFRCDPISEHNRLYWYRQTLGQGPEFLTYFQNEAQLEKSRLLSDRFSAERPKGSFSTLEIQRTEQGDSAMYLCASSLGATIGETQYFGPGTRLLVL.